This T cell receptor (beta chain) is drawn from a study of T cell repertoires in cytomegalovirus infection. Study results and caveats: Using cumulative public TCR beta family frequency, the authors identified those who carried CMV together with the relevant HLA. Clonotype analysis showed dominance of the ex vivo response by HLA-C-restricted CMV-specific TCR beta clonotypes.

TCRdb re-called the reads through MiXCR, storing one row per CDR3 protein. The sample consists of fewer than 700,000 distinct CDR3 sequences, roughly 26% of them appearing once. As concerns this clonotype: The antigen remains unidentified.

Germline V CDR1 and CDR2: SGHNT, YYREEE (reference sequence). V lost 5 bases, J lost 3 bases, and 17 bases lay in between. This CDR3 is built from 15 residues. This TCR derives from a human donor in good health (CMV status not recorded). Some clones in this sample may be carry-over from other donors' samples. Sequenced: CD8+ T cells from PBMCs. V gene TRBV5-4 combines with J gene TRBJ1-2; tentatively, D is TRBD1 (5 bases). CDR3 loop: CASSFLEGKDYGYTF. Here the CDR3 DNA reads TGTGCCAGCAGTTTTCTTGAGGGGAAAGACTATGGCTACACCTTC.